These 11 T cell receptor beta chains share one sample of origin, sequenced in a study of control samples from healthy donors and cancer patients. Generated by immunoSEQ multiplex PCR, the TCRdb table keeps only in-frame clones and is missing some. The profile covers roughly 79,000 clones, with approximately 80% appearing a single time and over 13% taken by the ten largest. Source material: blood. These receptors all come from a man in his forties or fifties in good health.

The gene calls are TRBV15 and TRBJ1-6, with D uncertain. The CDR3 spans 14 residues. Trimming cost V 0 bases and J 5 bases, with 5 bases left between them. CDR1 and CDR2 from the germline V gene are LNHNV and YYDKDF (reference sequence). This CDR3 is CATSRDSDNSPLHF. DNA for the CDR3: TGTGCCACCAGCAGAGATTCAGATAATTCACCCCTCCACTTT.

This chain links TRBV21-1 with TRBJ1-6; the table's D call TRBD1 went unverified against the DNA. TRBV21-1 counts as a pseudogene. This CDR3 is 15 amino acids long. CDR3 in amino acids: CASRRRTGDNSPLHF. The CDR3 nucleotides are TGTGCCAGCAGGAGGAGAACAGGGGATAATTCACCCCTCCACTTT.

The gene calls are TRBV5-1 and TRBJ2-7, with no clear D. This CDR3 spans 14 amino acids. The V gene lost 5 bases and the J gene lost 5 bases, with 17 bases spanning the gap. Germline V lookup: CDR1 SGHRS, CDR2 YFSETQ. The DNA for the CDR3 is TGCGCCAGCAGTTCCCCTCCGGAGTTACACGAGCAGTACTTC. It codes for CASSSPPELHEQYF.

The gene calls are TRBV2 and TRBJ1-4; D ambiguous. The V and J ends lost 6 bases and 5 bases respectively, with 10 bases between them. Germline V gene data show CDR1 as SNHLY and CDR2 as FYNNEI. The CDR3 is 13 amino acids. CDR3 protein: CASRKDGNEKLFF. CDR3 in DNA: TGTGCCAGCAGGAAGGACGGCAATGAAAAACTGTTTTTT.

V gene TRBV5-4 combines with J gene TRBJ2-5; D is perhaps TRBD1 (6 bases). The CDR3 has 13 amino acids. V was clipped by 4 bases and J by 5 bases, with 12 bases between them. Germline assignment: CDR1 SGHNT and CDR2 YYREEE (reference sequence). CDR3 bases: TGTGCCAGCAGCCGGGACACCGACGAGACCCAGTACTTC. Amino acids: CASSRDTDETQYF.

CDR3 protein: CSVEQGVNQPQHF. The CDR3 DNA is TGCAGCGTTGAGCAAGGGGTCAATCAGCCCCAGCATTTT. This chain joins TRBV29-1 and TRBJ1-5, with TRBD1 as a possible D gene (5 bases). Trimming left V 3 bases short and J 3 bases short, with 9 bases between. CDR3 length: 13 residues. In germline, CDR1 is SQVTM, CDR2 ANQGSEA. The variable domain in full, with the rest retrieved from reference TRBV29-1 and TRBJ1-5, is SAVISQKPSRDICQRGTSLTIQCQVDSQVTMMFWYRQQPGQSLTLIATANQGSEATYESGFVIDKFPISRPNLTFSTLTVSNMSPEDSSIYLCSVEQGVNQPQHFGDGTRLSIL.

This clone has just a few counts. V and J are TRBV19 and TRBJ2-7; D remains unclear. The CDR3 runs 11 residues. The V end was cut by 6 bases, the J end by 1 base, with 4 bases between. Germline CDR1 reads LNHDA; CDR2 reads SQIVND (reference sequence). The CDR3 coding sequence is TGTGCCAGTAGCGCATCCTACGAGCAGTACTTC. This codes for CASSASYEQYF.

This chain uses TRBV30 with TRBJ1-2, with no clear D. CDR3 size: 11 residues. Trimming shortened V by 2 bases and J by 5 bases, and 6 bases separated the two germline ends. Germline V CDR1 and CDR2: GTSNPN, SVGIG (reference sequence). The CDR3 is CAWSSWYGYTF. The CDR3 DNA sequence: TGTGCCTGGAGTTCTTGGTATGGCTACACCTTC.

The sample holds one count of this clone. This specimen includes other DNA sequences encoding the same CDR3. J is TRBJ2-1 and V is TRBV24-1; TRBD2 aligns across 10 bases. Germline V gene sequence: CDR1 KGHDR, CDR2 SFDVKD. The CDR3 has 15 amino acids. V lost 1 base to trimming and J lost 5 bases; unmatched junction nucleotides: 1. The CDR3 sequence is CATSDLGLADNEQFF. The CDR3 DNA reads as TGTGCCACCAGTGATTTAGGACTAGCGGACAATGAGCAGTTCTTC.

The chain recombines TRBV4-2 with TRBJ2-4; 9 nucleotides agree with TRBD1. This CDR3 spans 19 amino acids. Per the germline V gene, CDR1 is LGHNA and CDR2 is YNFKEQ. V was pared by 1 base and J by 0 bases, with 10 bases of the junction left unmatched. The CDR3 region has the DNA TGTGCCAGCAGCCAAGGGGGAACCGGGACAGGGCTAGCCAAAAACATTCAGTACTTC. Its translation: CASSQGGTGTGLAKNIQYF.

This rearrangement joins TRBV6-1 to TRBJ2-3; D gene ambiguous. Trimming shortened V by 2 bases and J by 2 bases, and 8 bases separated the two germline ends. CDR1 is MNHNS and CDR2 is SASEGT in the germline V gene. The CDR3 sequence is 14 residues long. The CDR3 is CASSELGDTDTQYF. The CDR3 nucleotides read TGTGCCAGCAGTGAACTTGGGGACACAGATACGCAGTATTTT.